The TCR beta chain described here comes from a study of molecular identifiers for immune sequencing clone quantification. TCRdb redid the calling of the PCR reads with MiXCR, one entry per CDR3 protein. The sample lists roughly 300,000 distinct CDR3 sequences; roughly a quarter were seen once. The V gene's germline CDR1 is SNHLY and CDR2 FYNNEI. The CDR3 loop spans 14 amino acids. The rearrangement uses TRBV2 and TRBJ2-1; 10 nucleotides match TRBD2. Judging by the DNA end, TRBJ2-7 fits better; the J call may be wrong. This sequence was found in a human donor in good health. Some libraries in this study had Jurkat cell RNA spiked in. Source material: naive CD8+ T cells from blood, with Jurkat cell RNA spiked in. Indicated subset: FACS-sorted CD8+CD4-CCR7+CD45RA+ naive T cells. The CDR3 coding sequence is TGTGCCAGCAGTGGACTAGCGGGTTACAATGAGCAGTACTTC. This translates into CASSGLAGYNEQYF.